This TCR beta chain was recorded in a study of T-cell memory formation after mild COVID-19. Findings and limits, study-wide: Memory from before infection featured some responding clones, which suggests cross-reactive memory joined.

TCRdb analysed the 5' RACE reads with MiXCR anew, one entry per CDR3 protein. Here the sample spans approximately 480,000 distinct CDR3 sequences, about 20% being singletons. This clonotype was found many times. Antigen specificity is unknown. Germline assignment: CDR1 MNHEY and CDR2 SMNVEV (reference sequence). V was clipped by 5 bases and J by 7 bases, with 17 bases between them. CDR3 length: 14 residues. This receptor was taken from an adult woman who had mild COVID-19 (a few samples of this study predate the infection). Cell type and time point are not known. The sequenced material came from PBMCs or a T cell subset sorted from them (not recorded which). The chain is built from TRBV27 and TRBJ1-2; TRBD1 is a possible D gene (6 bases). The CDR3 loop reads CASSPGAGLGGYTF. The CDR3, as DNA: TGTGCCAGCAGTCCGGGGGCAGGGTTAGGTGGCTACACCTTC.